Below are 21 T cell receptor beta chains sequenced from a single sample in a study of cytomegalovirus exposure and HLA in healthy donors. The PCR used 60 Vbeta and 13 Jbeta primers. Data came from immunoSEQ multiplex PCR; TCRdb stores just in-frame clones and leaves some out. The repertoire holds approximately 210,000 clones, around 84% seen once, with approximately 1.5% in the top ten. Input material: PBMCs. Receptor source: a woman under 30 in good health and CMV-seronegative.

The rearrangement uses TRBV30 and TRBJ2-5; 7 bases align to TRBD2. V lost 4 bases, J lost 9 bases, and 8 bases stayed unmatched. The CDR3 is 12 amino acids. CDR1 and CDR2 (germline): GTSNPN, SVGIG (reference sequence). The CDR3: CAWTRGVEAQYF. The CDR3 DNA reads TGTGCCTGGACCCGGGGGGTCGAAGCCCAGTACTTC.

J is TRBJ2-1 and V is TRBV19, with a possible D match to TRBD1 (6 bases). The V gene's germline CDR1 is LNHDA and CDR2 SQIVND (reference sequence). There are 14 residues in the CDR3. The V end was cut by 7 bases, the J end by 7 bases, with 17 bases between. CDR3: CASMTGQTRNEQFF. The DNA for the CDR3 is TGTGCCAGTATGACGGGACAAACTCGGAATGAGCAGTTCTTC.

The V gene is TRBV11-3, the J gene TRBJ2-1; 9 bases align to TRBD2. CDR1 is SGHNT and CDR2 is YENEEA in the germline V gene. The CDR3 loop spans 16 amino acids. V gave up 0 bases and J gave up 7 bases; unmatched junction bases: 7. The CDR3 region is CASSLERGLAWNEQFF. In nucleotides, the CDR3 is TGTGCCAGCAGCTTAGAGAGGGGACTAGCTTGGAATGAGCAGTTCTTC.

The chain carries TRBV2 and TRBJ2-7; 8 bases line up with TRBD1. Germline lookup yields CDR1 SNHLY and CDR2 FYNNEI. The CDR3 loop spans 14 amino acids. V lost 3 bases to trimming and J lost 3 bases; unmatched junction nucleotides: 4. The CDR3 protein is CASSDRTGYYEQYF. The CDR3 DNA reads TGTGCCAGCAGTGACAGGACAGGGTACTACGAGCAGTACTTC.

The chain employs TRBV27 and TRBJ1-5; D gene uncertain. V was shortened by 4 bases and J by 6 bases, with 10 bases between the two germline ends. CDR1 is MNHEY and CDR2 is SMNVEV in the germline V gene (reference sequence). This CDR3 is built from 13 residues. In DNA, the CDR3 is TGTGCCAGCAGTTATACTCTTGGTCAGCCCCAGCATTTT. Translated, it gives CASSYTLGQPQHF.

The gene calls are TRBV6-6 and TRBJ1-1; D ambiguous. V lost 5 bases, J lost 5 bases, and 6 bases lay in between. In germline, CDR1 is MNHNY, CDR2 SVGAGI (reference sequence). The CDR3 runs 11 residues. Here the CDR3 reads CASSELTEAFF. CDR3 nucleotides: TGTGCCAGCAGTGAACTGACTGAAGCTTTCTTT.

The CDR3 DNA reads as TGCGCCAGCAGCACTACCGGACAGTCCAGGGATTCACCCCTCCACTTT. Translated: CASSTTGQSRDSPLHF. The rearrangement links TRBV5-1 to TRBJ1-6, with D tentatively TRBD1 (6 bases). The V end was cut by 4 bases, the J end by 8 bases, with 19 bases between. In germline, CDR1 is SGHRS, CDR2 YFSETQ. The CDR3 length is 16 residues.

CDR3 in DNA: TGTGCCAGCAGTTTAGAGACACACGTTACCTATGGCTACACCTTC. Protein product: CASSLETHVTYGYTF. The chain joins TRBV28 to TRBJ1-2; D not certain. V lost 2 bases and J lost 4, with 14 bases in between. The CDR3 loop spans 15 amino acids. The germline V gene has CDR1 MDHEN and CDR2 SYDVKM.

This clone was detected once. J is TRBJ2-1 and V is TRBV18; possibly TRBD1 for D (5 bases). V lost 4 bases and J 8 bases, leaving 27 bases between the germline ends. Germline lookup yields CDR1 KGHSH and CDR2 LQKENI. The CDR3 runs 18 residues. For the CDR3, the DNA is TGTGCCAGCTCACAAGAGTGGGGTCAGGGTCAGAATCGGCATGAGCAGTTCTTC. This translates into CASSQEWGQGQNRHEQFF. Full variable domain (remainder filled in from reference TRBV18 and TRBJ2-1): NAGVMQNPRHLVRRRGQEARLRCSPMKGHSHVYWYRQLPEEGLKFMVYLQKENIIDESGMPKERFSAEFPKEGPSILRIQQVVRGDSAAYFCASSQEWGQGQNRHEQFFGPGTRLTVL.

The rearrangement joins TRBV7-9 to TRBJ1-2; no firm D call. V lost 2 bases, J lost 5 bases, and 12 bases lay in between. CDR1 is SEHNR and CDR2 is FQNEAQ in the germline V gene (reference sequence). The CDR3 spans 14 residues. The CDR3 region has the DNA TGTGCCAGCAGCTTAATACAGCTGAATTATGGCTACACCTTC. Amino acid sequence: CASSLIQLNYGYTF.

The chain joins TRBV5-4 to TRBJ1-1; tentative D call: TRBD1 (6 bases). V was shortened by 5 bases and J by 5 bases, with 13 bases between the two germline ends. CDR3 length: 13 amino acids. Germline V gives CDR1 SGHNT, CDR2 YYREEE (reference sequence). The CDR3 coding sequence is TGTGCCAGCAGAGGGGGGGCGGGGACTGAAGCTTTCTTT. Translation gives CASRGGAGTEAFF. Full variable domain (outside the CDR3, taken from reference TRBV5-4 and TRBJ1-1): ETGVTQSPTHLIKTRGQQVTLRCSSQSGHNTVSWYQQALGQGPQFIFQYYREEENGRGNFPPRFSGLQFPNYSSELNVNALELDDSALYLCASRGGAGTEAFFGQGTRLTVV.

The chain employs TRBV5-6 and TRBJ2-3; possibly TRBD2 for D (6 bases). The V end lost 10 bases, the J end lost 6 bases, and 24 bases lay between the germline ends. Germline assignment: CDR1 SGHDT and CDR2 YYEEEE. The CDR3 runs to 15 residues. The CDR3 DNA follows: TGTGCCGCCTCCGGGCAGGGAGGTTTCGGGGATACGCAGTATTTT. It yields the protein CAASGQGGFGDTQYF.

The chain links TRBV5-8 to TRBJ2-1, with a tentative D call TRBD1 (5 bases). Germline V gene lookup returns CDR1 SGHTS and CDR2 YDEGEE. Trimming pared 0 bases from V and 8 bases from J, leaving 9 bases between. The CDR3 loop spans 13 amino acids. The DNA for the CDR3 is TGTGCCAGCAGCTTGGGACAGTGGCATGAGCAGTTCTTC. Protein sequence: CASSLGQWHEQFF.

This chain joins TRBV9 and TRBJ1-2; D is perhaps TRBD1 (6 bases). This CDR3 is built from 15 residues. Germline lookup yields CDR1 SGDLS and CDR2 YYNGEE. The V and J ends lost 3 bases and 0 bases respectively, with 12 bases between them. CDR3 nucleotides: TGTGCCAGCAGCGCGACAGGTACCCCTAACTATGGCTACACCTTC. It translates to CASSATGTPNYGYTF.

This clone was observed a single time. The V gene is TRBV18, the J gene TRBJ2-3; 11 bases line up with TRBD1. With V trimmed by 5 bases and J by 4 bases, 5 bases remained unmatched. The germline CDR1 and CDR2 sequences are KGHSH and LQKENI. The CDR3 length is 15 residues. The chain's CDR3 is CASSAGTGGSDTQYF. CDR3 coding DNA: TGTGCCAGCTCAGCCGGGACAGGGGGGTCAGATACGCAGTATTTT.

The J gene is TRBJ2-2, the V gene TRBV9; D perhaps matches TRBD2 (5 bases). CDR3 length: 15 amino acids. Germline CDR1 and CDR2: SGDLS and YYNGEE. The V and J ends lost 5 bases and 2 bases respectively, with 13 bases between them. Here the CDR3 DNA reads TGTGCCAGCAGTCTTTTCGGGATTAACACCGGGGAGCTGTTTTTT. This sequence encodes CASSLFGINTGELFF.

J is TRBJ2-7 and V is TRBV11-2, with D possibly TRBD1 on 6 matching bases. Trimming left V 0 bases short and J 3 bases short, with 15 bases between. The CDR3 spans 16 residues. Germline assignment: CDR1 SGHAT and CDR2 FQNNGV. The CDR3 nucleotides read TGTGCCAGCAGCTTAGATGCCCGGGACAACCGCTACGAGCAGTACTTC. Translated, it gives CASSLDARDNRYEQYF.

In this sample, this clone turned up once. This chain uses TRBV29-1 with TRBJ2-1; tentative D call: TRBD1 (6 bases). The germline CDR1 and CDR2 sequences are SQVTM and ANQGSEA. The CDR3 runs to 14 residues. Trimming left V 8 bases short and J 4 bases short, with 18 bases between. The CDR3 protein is CSFAPGHTYNEQFF. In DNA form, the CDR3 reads TGCAGCTTCGCCCCGGGACACACATACAATGAGCAGTTCTTC.

CDR3 amino acids: CASSLPPGRTDEQFF. In nucleotides, the CDR3 is TGTGCCAGCAGCCTACCCCCTGGCAGGACAGATGAGCAGTTCTTC. V usage is TRBV7-2 and J usage is TRBJ2-1; D is possibly TRBD1 (6 bases). With 5 bases removed from V and 8 bases from J, the gap between germline ends came to 19 bases. The germline V gene encodes CDR1 SGHTA and CDR2 FQGNSA. The CDR3 contains 15 residues.

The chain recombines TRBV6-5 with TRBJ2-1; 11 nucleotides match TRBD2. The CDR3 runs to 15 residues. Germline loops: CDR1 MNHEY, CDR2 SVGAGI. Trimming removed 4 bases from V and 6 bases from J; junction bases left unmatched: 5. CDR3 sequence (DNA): TGTGCCAGCAGTTTAGGACTAGCGGGCAGCAATGAGCAGTTCTTC. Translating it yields CASSLGLAGSNEQFF.

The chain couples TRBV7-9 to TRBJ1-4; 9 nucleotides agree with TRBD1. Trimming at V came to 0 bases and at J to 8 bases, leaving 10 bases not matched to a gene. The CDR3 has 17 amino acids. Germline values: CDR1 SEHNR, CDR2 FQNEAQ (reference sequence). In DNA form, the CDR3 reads TGTGCCAGCAGCTTAGCCTTTTCCGGGACAGGGAAAGAAAAACTGTTTTTT. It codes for CASSLAFSGTGKEKLFF. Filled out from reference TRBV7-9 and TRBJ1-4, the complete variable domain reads DTGVSQNPRHKITKRGQNVTFRCDPISEHNRLYWYRQTLGQGPEFLTYFQNEAQLEKSRLLSDRFSAERPKGSFSTLEIQRTEQGDSAMYLCASSLAFSGTGKEKLFFGSGTQLSVL.